Below, 21 T cell receptor beta chains from the same sample are listed, as sequenced in a study of monozygotic twins with inflammatory bowel disease. Using the 5' RACE reads, TCRdb records one entry per CDR3 protein without DNA. The sample's table shows 300,000 to 350,000 distinct CDR3 sequences. The source material was blood. The receptors stem from a human donor with ulcerative colitis or Crohn's disease, or a healthy co-twin of an affected twin (not recorded which).

The chain couples TRBV5-1 to TRBJ1-1; as DNA is missing, the TRBD1 call by TCRdb cannot be tested. CDR1 is SGHRS and CDR2 is YFSETQ in the germline V gene. The CDR3 loop spans 13 amino acids. The CDR3 region is CASKGAGNTEAFF.

V and J are TRBV5-4 and TRBJ2-2; the D call from TCRdb, TRBD2, cannot be confirmed without DNA. The CDR3 is made up of 13 amino acids. Germline loops: CDR1 SGHNT, CDR2 YYREEE (reference sequence). CDR3 protein: CASSLKEAGELFF.

The J gene is TRBJ2-2, the V gene TRBV30. Per germline, CDR1 GTSNPN and CDR2 SVGIG (reference sequence). The CDR3 is made up of 13 amino acids. CDR3 sequence: CAWSVLDTGELFF.

J is TRBJ2-3 and V is TRBV29-1; with no DNA, the TCRdb D assignment of TRBD2 cannot be verified. The CDR3 is made up of 17 amino acids. Germline loops: CDR1 SQVTM, CDR2 ANQGSEA. The CDR3 reads CSFGSGTTPFSTDTQYF.

This sequence joins TRBV5-1 and TRBJ2-7; TCRdb reports TRBD1, a call that lacks DNA to check it against. The germline V gene encodes CDR1 SGHRS and CDR2 YFSETQ. The CDR3 contains 17 residues. Here the CDR3 reads CASSLSAQGRNPYEQYF.

The rearrangement joins TRBV4-3 to TRBJ2-3; TCRdb proposes TRBD1, but this gene call is untestable without DNA. Germline-derived CDR1 and CDR2 are LGHNA and YSLEER. This CDR3 region has 16 residues. The CDR3: CASSQGGGLVADTQYF.

CDR3 loop: CASRQYTDTQYF. The J gene is TRBJ2-3, the V gene TRBV9. CDR1 and CDR2 from the germline V gene are SGDLS and YYNGEE. The CDR3 consists of 12 residues. Together with reference TRBV9 and TRBJ2-3, the CDR3 gives the full variable domain: DSGVTQTPKHLITATGQRVTLRCSPRSGDLSVYWYQQSLDQGLQFLIQYYNGEERAKGNILERFSAQQFPDLHSELNLSSLELGDSALYFCASRQYTDTQYFGPGTRLTVL.

The chain has TRBV6-1 and TRBJ2-1; TCRdb calls TRBD1, which cannot be checked without DNA. The CDR3 contains 14 residues. In germline, CDR1 is MNHNS, CDR2 SASEGT. The CDR3 loop is CASSGGGGRNEQFF.

The CDR3 reads CSVEGTGHTGELFF. The chain employs TRBV29-1 and TRBJ2-2; there is no DNA to check the TCRdb D call of TRBD1. Germline V gene data show CDR1 as SQVTM and CDR2 as ANQGSEA. This CDR3 is 14 amino acids long.

The chain has TRBV2 and TRBJ2-2. Germline CDR1 SNHLY, CDR2 FYNNEI. The CDR3 length is 14 residues. The CDR3 reads CASSPILEAGELFF.

V gene TRBV6-5 combines with J gene TRBJ1-2; the D gene TCRdb calls, TRBD1, cannot be checked with no DNA. Germline CDR1 MNHEY, CDR2 SVGAGI. CDR3 length equals 11 residues. CDR3 loop: CASSDTVSYTF.

The CDR3 protein is CASSSAGPPGQRGTEAFF. The chain employs TRBV6-5 and TRBJ1-1; TCRdb gives TRBD1 as the D gene, but with no DNA this cannot be confirmed. The germline gives CDR1 MNHEY, CDR2 SVGAGI. This CDR3 is built from 18 residues.

The V and J genes are TRBV11-2 and TRBJ2-1. This CDR3 comprises 11 residues. From germline, CDR1 is SGHAT and CDR2 FQNNGV. This CDR3 reads CASSLAHEQFF.

The chain has TRBV9 and TRBJ2-3; lacking DNA, the TRBD1 call made by TCRdb goes unchecked. The germline gives CDR1 SGDLS, CDR2 YYNGEE. The CDR3 is made up of 14 amino acids. The CDR3 sequence is CASSDGTATDTQYF. Using reference TRBV9 and TRBJ2-3 for the parts outside the CDR3, the full variable domain is DSGVTQTPKHLITATGQRVTLRCSPRSGDLSVYWYQQSLDQGLQFLIQYYNGEERAKGNILERFSAQQFPDLHSELNLSSLELGDSALYFCASSDGTATDTQYFGPGTRLTVL.

V is TRBV5-1 and J is TRBJ2-5. Germline V gives CDR1 SGHRS, CDR2 YFSETQ. CDR3 length equals 12 residues. CDR3 amino acids: CASSFSEETQYF.

The rearrangement joins TRBV7-2 to TRBJ2-7; no DNA is available, so the TRBD2 call from TCRdb remains unchecked. The germline V gene encodes CDR1 SGHTA and CDR2 FQGNSA. This CDR3 contains 14 residues. The CDR3 spells CASSFGDPGYEQYF.

The chain couples TRBV19 to TRBJ1-5; the TRBD1 assignment by TCRdb is unverifiable without DNA. The length of the CDR3 is 14 residues. The germline gives CDR1 LNHDA, CDR2 SQIVND (reference sequence). This CDR3 is CASQDRRGNQPQHF.

The chain carries TRBV24-1 and TRBJ2-2; TCRdb names TRBD1, which stays unverified in the absence of DNA. Germline CDR1 reads KGHDR; CDR2 reads SFDVKD. The CDR3 is made up of 14 amino acids. CDR3 loop: CATAGQPESGELFF.

The chain has TRBV12-3 or TRBV12-4 and TRBJ2-7; with no DNA, the TCRdb D assignment of TRBD1 cannot be verified. The CDR3 loop spans 16 amino acids. CDR3 sequence reads: CASSPIPGQSPSEQYF.

The rearrangement uses TRBV12-3 or TRBV12-4 and TRBJ2-6; the D gene TCRdb calls, TRBD1, cannot be checked with no DNA. The CDR3 spans 16 residues. The CDR3 protein is CASHGAAQGWANVLTF.

This chain uses TRBV4-1 with TRBJ2-2; there is no DNA to check the TCRdb D call of TRBD1. The CDR3 runs to 17 residues. CDR1 is MGHRA, CDR2 YSYEKL, per germline. This CDR3 is CASSHGSGRGVAGELFF.